These 3 T cell receptor beta chains came from one sample sequenced in a study of T-cell reconstitution after alpha-beta-depleted transplantation in children. TCRbeta library preparation incorporated unique molecular identifiers. TCRdb fed the PCR reads into MiXCR, producing one record per CDR3 protein. Seen here are 400,000 to 550,000 distinct CDR3 sequences, about 10% observed once, and the top ten hold about 2.1%. The input for sequencing was PBMCs, taken before TCRalphabeta/CD19-depleted stem cell transplant. These receptors came from a child aged 2 to 10 with inherited bone marrow failure, due to receive a stem cell transplant.

This clonotype was seen ten or more times. The V gene is TRBV20-1, the J gene TRBJ2-1; perhaps D is TRBD1 or TRBD2 (5 bases each). The V gene's germline CDR1 is DFQATT and CDR2 SNEGSKA (reference sequence). With 0 bases removed from V and 5 bases from J, the gap between germline ends came to 14 bases. The CDR3 contains 15 residues. The CDR3 protein is CSARDSGTGHNEQFF. CDR3 sequence (DNA): TGCAGTGCTAGAGATTCCGGGACGGGACACAATGAGCAGTTCTTC.

The V gene is TRBV10-3, the J gene TRBJ2-7; perhaps TRBD1 as D (6 bases). V gave up 8 bases and J gave up 1 base, with 15 bases separating them. CDR3 size: 14 residues. Germline values: CDR1 ENHRY, CDR2 SYGVKD. The CDR3 DNA is TGTGCCATCGCCCGGACAGTTTCGTCCTACGAGCAGTACTTC. It specifies CAIARTVSSYEQYF.

This clonotype was counted a few times. This rearrangement joins TRBV20-1 to TRBJ2-5; D not certain. With 1 base removed from V and 5 bases from J, the gap between germline ends came to 14 bases. This CDR3 is 14 amino acids long. Germline assignment: CDR1 DFQATT and CDR2 SNEGSKA (reference sequence). For the CDR3, the DNA is TGCAGTGCTAGAGTTCGGAGCTCGCGGGAGACCCAGTACTTC. Translating it yields CSARVRSSRETQYF.